These 17 T cell receptor beta chains originate from one sample sequenced in a study of blood T cell repertoires in COVID-19. Sequencing used immunoSEQ multiplex PCR; TCRdb keeps in-frame clones, though not all of them. The sample records just under 60,000 clones, more than 60% being singletons. Sequences were obtained from peripheral blood. These receptors originate from a human donor in a cohort sampled during active COVID-19.

This chain joins TRBV5-8 and TRBJ2-1; 8 nucleotides align to TRBD1. The trim removed 3 bases at V and 1 base at J, leaving 6 bases unmatched. The CDR3 runs to 16 residues. Germline V gives CDR1 SGHTS, CDR2 YDEGEE. Here the CDR3 DNA reads TGTGCCAGCAGCTATCCCGGGACAGGATCCTACAATGAGCAGTTCTTC. Protein sequence: CASSYPGTGSYNEQFF.

This clone appeared a single time. This chain uses TRBV4-1 with TRBJ2-7; tentatively, D is TRBD2 (6 bases). With 3 bases removed from V and 1 base from J, the gap between germline ends came to 10 bases. CDR1 is MGHRA and CDR2 is YSYEKL in the germline V gene. This CDR3 is built from 14 residues. CDR3 sequence (DNA): TGCGCCAGCAGCCAGCCGGGGGATTCCTACGAGCAGTACTTC. It specifies CASSQPGDSYEQYF.

V gene TRBV7-9 combines with J gene TRBJ2-2, with TRBD1 identical over 11 bases. The germline V gene has CDR1 SEHNR and CDR2 FQNEAQ (reference sequence). The length of the CDR3 is 15 residues. V lost 6 bases to trimming and J lost 9 bases; unmatched junction nucleotides: 9. In DNA, the CDR3 is TGTGCCAGCAGTTACCGGGACAGGGGGGAGAGGGAGCTGTTTTTT. This gives the protein CASSYRDRGERELFF.

The chain links TRBV24-1 to TRBJ2-7, with 7 bases lining up with TRBD1. The ends lost 3 bases at V and 6 bases at J; junction bases unmatched: 10. The CDR3 runs 15 residues. Germline V CDR1 and CDR2: KGHDR, SFDVKD. This CDR3 reads CATSDHRDSRAEQYF. The CDR3 DNA reads TGTGCCACCAGTGATCACCGGGACAGCCGGGCCGAGCAGTACTTC.

The chain employs TRBV6-2 or TRBV6-3 and TRBJ2-3; TRBD2 agrees at 13 bases. Germline V lookup: CDR1 MNHEY, CDR2 SVGEGT. The ends lost 5 bases at V and 2 bases at J; junction bases unmatched: 4. The CDR3 length is 16 residues. CDR3 bases: TGTGCCAGCAGTCCCGGACTAGCGGGGGCCACAGATACGCAGTATTTT. Amino acids: CASSPGLAGATDTQYF.

This rearrangement joins TRBV10-3 to TRBJ2-3, with D tentatively TRBD1 (6 bases). Germline V gene lookup returns CDR1 ENHRY and CDR2 SYGVKD. V lost 2 bases and J 4 bases, leaving 7 bases between the germline ends. The CDR3 sequence is 13 residues long. CDR3 protein: CAISEQGSDTQYF. The CDR3 bases are TGTGCCATCAGTGAGCAGGGGTCAGATACGCAGTATTTT.

CDR3 sequence (DNA): TGTGCCAGCAGCGTAGACGGGGACAGGGGGCGACTGCCCCAGCATTTT. It is translated as CASSVDGDRGRLPQHF. V and J are TRBV9 and TRBJ1-5; 12 bases match TRBD1. With 0 bases clipped from V and 9 bases from J, the junction kept 7 bases outside the gene matches. Germline V gene data show CDR1 as SGDLS and CDR2 as YYNGEE. The CDR3 contains 16 residues.

CDR3 amino acids: CASSHRRGRDTEAFF. DNA of the CDR3: TGTGCCAGCAGCCACCGAAGGGGGCGAGACACTGAAGCTTTCTTT. This chain links TRBV6-5 with TRBJ1-1; 7 nucleotides agree with TRBD1. This CDR3 has 15 amino acids. The germline V gene has CDR1 MNHEY and CDR2 SVGAGI. V shed 6 bases and J 3 bases; nucleotides not matched to a gene: 10.

V is TRBV6-5 and J is TRBJ2-7, with TRBD2 identical over 7 bases. J gave up 0 bases and V 1 base, and 3 bases lay outside the gene matches. This CDR3 region has 15 residues. Germline values: CDR1 MNHEY, CDR2 SVGAGI. The CDR3 loop reads CASSYFSGTSYEQYF. The CDR3 DNA follows: TGTGCCAGCAGTTACTTCAGCGGGACCTCCTACGAGCAGTACTTC.

J is TRBJ1-5 and V is TRBV7-9, with TRBD1 identical over 8 bases. The trim removed 4 bases at V and 0 bases at J, leaving 2 bases unmatched. Germline lookup yields CDR1 SEHNR and CDR2 FQNEAQ (reference sequence). The CDR3 consists of 15 residues. The CDR3 DNA reads TGTGCCAGCAGCTCTGGACAGGGTAGCAATCAGCCCCAGCATTTT. As protein: CASSSGQGSNQPQHF.

The chain joins TRBV7-2 to TRBJ2-5, with D possibly TRBD1 on 6 matching bases. Trimming stripped 4 bases from V and 4 bases from J, with 13 bases between. Per the germline V gene, CDR1 is SGHTA and CDR2 is FQGNSA. This CDR3 has 14 residues. The CDR3 spells CASSSGARGETQYF. The CDR3 DNA sequence: TGTGCCAGCAGCTCAGGGGCTCGAGGAGAGACCCAGTACTTC.

On this clone: An end of the junction does not agree with germline; a read error may underlie this. V gene TRBV7-7 combines with J gene TRBJ2-1; 8 positions agree with TRBD1. The CDR3 is 15 amino acids. CDR1 SSHAT and CDR2 FNYEAQ come from the germline V gene (reference sequence). The CDR3 DNA follows: TGTGCTAGCAGCTCTGGGAGGACAGGGAACGATGAGCAGTTCTTC. This sequence encodes CASSSGRTGNDEQFF.

This clone occurred a few times. This chain links TRBV25-1 with TRBJ1-5; perhaps TRBD1 as D (5 bases). Germline loops: CDR1 MGHDK, CDR2 SYGVNS. Trimming removed 1 base from V and 0 bases from J, with 10 bases in between. The CDR3 length is 16 residues. CDR3 sequence (DNA): TGTGCCAGCAGTGAATCGACAGCTAGTAGCAATCAGCCCCAGCATTTT. It codes for CASSESTASSNQPQHF.

The CDR3 loop reads CATKGHQNTEAFF. The CDR3 DNA reads as TGTGCCACCAAGGGACACCAGAACACTGAAGCTTTCTTT. The rearrangement links TRBV24-1 to TRBJ1-1, with D possibly being TRBD1 (6 bases). Trimming removed 8 bases at V and 1 base at J, with 10 bases between. Germline lookup yields CDR1 KGHDR and CDR2 SFDVKD. This CDR3 has 13 residues.

The chain has TRBV12-3 or TRBV12-4 and TRBJ2-7; 9 bases fit TRBD1. V lost 6 bases, J lost 5 bases, and 5 bases stayed unmatched. The CDR3 is 13 residues long. CDR3 DNA: TGTGCCAGCAGCCCGGGACAGGGTCACGAGCAGTACTTC. It translates to CASSPGQGHEQYF.

This rearrangement joins TRBV19 to TRBJ1-1; perhaps TRBD1 as D (5 bases). V was trimmed by 1 base and J by 0 bases, leaving 9 bases between them. This CDR3 is 15 amino acids long. Germline V gene sequence: CDR1 LNHDA, CDR2 SQIVND (reference sequence). Here the CDR3 DNA reads TGTGCCAGTAGTATAGGGGCAGGGTTGAACACTGAAGCTTTCTTT. Residues: CASSIGAGLNTEAFF.

The chain links TRBV29-1 to TRBJ2-7; 10 positions agree with TRBD1. The CDR3 extends over 16 amino acids. J gave up 2 bases and V 8 bases, and 15 bases lay outside the gene matches. CDR1 is SQVTM, CDR2 ANQGSEA, per germline. The CDR3, as DNA: TGCAGCATCCTCCGACCGGGACAGGGGTCCCCCTACGAGCAGTACTTC. Amino acids: CSILRPGQGSPYEQYF.